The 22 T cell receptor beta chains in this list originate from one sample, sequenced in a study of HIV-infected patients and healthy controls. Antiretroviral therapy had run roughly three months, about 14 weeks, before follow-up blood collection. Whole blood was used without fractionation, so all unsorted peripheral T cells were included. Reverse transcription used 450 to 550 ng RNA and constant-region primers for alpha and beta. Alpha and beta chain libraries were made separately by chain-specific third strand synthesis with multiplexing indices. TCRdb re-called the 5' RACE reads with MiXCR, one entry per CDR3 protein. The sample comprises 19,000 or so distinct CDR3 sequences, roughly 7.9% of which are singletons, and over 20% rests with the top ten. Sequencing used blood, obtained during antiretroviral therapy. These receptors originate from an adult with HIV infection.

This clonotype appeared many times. The CDR3 DNA sequence: TGTGCCAGCCGGCCCAGCGGGGAGACCTACAATGAGCAGTTCTTC. Translating gives CASRPSGETYNEQFF. The V call is TRBV4-2, the J call TRBJ2-1; 7 bases fit TRBD2. Germline V gene data show CDR1 as LGHNA and CDR2 as YNFKEQ. The trim removed 8 bases at V and 2 bases at J, leaving 9 bases unmatched. This CDR3 spans 15 amino acids.

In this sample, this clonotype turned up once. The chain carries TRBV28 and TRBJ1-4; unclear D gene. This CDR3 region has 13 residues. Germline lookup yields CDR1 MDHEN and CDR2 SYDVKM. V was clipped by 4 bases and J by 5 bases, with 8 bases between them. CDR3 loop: CASSSDLNEKLFF. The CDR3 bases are TGTGCCAGCAGTTCGGACTTGAATGAAAAACTGTTTTTT.

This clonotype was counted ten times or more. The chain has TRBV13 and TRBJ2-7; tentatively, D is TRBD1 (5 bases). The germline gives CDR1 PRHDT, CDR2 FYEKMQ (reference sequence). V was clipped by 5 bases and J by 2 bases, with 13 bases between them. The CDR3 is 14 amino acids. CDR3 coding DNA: TGTGCCAGCAGCGTAATGGCAGGGACCTACGAGCAGTACTTC. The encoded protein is CASSVMAGTYEQYF. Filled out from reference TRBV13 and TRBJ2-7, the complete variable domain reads AAGVIQSPRHLIKEKRETATLKCYPIPRHDTVYWYQQGPGQDPQFLISFYEKMQSDKGSIPDRFSAQQFSDYHSELNMSSLELGDSALYFCASSVMAGTYEQYFGPGTRLTVT.

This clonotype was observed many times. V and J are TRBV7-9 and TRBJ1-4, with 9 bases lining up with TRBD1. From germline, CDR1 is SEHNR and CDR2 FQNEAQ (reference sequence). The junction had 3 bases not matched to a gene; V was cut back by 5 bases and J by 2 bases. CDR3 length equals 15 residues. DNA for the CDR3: TGTGCCAGCAGCCCGACAGGGGGGACTAATGAAAAACTGTTTTTT. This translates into CASSPTGGTNEKLFF.

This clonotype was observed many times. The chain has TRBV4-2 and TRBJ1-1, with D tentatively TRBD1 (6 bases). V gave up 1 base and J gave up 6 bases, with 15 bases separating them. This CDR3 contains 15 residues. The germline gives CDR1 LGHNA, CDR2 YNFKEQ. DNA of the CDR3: TGTGCCAGCAGCCAAGCAGGGGCGCTAACGGCTGAAGCTTTCTTT. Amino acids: CASSQAGALTAEAFF.

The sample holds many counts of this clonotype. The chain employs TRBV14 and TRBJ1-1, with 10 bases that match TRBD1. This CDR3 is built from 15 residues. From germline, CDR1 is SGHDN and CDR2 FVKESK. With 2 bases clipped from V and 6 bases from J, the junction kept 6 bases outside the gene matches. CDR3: CASSQLGQGVPEAFF. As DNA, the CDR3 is TGTGCCAGCAGCCAACTCGGACAGGGGGTTCCTGAAGCTTTCTTT.

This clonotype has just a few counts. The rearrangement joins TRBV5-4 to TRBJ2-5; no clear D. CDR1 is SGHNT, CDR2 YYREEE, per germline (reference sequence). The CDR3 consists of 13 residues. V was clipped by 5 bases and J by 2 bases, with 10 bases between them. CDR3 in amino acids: CASRPTLQETQYF. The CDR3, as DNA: TGTGCCAGCAGGCCGACTTTACAAGAGACCCAGTACTTC.

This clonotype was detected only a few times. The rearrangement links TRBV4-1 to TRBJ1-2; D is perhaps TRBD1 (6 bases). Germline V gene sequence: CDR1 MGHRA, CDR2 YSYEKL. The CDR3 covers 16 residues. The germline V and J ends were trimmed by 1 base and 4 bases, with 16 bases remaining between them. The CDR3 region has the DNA TGCGCCAGCAGCCAAGTTGTAGCAGGGGCGCTCTATGGCTACACCTTC. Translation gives CASSQVVAGALYGYTF.

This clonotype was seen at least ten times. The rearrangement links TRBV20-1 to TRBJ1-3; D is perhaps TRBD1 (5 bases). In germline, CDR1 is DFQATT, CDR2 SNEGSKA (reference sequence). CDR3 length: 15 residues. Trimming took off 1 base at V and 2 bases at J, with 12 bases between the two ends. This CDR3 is CSARAGGLAGNTIYF. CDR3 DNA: TGCAGTGCTAGAGCCGGGGGACTTGCTGGAAACACCATATATTTT.

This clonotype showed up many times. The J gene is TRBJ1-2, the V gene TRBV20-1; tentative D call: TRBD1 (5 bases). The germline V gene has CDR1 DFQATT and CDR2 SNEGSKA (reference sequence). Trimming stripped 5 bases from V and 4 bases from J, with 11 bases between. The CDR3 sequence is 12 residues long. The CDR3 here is CSASLGGYGYTF. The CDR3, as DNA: TGCAGTGCTTCCCTGGGGGGCTATGGCTACACCTTC.

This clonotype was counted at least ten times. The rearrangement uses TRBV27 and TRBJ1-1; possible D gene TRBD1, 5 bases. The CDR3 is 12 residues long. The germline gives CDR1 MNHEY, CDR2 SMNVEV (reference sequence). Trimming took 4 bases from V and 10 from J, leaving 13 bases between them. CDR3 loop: CASSSLLGVAFF. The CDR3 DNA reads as TGTGCCAGCAGTTCCCTCCTAGGGGTAGCTTTCTTT.

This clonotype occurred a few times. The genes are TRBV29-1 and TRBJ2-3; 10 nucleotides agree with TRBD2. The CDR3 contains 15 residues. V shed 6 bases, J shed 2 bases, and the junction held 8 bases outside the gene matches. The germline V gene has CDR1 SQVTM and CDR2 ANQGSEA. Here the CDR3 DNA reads TGCAGCGTGCGGACTAGCGGAGAACCCACAGATACGCAGTATTTT. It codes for CSVRTSGEPTDTQYF.

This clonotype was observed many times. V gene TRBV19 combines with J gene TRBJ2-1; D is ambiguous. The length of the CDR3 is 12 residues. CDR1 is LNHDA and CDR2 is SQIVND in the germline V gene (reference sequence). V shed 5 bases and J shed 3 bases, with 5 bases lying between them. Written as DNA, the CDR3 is TGTGCCAGTAGTCCAAGCTACAATGAGCAGTTCTTC. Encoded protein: CASSPSYNEQFF.

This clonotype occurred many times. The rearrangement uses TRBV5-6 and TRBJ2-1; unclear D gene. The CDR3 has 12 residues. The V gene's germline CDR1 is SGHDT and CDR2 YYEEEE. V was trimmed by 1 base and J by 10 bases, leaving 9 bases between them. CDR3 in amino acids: CASSLPAGEQFF. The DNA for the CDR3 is TGTGCCAGCAGCTTGCCTGCCGGGGAGCAGTTCTTC.

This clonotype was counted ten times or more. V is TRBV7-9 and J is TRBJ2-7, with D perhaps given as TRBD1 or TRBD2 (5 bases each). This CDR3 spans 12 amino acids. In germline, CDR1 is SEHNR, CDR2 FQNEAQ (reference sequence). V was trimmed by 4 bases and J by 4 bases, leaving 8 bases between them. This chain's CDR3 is CASSSGQYEQYF. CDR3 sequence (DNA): TGTGCCAGCAGCTCGGGGCAGTACGAGCAGTACTTC.

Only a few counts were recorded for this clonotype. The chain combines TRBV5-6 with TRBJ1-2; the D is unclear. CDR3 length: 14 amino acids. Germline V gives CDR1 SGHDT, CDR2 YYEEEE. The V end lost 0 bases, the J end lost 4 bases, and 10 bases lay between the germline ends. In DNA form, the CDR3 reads TGTGCCAGCAGCTTGGTCGGTGATGGCTATGGCTACACCTTC. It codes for CASSLVGDGYGYTF.

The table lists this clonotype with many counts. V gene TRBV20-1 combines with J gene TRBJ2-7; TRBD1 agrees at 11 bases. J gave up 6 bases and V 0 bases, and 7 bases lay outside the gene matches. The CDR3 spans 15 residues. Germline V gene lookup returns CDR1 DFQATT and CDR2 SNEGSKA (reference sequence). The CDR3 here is CSARDPRTGGREQYF. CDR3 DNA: TGCAGTGCTAGAGATCCCCGGACAGGGGGCCGCGAGCAGTACTTC.

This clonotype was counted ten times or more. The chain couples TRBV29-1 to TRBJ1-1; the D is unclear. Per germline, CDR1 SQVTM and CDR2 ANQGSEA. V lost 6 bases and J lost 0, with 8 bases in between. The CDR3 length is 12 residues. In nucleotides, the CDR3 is TGCAGCGTCTGCGGGATGAACACTGAAGCTTTCTTT. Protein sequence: CSVCGMNTEAFF. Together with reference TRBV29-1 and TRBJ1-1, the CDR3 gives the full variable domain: SAVISQKPSRDICQRGTSLTIQCQVDSQVTMMFWYRQQPGQSLTLIATANQGSEATYESGFVIDKFPISRPNLTFSTLTVSNMSPEDSSIYLCSVCGMNTEAFFGQGTRLTVV.

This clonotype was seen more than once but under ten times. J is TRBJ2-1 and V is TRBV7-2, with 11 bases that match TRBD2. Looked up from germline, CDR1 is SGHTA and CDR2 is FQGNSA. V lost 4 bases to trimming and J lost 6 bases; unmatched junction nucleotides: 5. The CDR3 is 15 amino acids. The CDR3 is CASSSGLAEINEQFF. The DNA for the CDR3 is TGTGCCAGCAGCTCGGGACTAGCGGAGATCAATGAGCAGTTCTTC.

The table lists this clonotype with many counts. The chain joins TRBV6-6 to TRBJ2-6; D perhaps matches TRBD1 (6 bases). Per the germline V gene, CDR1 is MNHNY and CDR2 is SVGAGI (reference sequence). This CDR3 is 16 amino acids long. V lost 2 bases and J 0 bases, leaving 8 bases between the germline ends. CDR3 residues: CASSYEDSSGANVLTF. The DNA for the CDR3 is TGTGCCAGCAGTTACGAGGACAGCTCTGGGGCCAACGTCCTGACTTTC.

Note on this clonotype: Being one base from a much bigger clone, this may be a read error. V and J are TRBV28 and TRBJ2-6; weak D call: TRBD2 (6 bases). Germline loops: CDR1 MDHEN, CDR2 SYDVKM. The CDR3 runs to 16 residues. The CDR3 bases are TGTGCCAGCAGTTTATGGGAGGGCTCTGGGGCCAACGTCCTGGCTTTC. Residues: CASSLWEGSGANVLAF.

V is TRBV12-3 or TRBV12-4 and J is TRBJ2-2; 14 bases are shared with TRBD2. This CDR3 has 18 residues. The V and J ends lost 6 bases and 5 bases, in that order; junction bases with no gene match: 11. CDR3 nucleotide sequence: TGTGCCAGCAGCCATGGGACTAGCGGGGGAGCGGGAACCGGGGAGCTGTTTTTT. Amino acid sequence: CASSHGTSGGAGTGELFF.